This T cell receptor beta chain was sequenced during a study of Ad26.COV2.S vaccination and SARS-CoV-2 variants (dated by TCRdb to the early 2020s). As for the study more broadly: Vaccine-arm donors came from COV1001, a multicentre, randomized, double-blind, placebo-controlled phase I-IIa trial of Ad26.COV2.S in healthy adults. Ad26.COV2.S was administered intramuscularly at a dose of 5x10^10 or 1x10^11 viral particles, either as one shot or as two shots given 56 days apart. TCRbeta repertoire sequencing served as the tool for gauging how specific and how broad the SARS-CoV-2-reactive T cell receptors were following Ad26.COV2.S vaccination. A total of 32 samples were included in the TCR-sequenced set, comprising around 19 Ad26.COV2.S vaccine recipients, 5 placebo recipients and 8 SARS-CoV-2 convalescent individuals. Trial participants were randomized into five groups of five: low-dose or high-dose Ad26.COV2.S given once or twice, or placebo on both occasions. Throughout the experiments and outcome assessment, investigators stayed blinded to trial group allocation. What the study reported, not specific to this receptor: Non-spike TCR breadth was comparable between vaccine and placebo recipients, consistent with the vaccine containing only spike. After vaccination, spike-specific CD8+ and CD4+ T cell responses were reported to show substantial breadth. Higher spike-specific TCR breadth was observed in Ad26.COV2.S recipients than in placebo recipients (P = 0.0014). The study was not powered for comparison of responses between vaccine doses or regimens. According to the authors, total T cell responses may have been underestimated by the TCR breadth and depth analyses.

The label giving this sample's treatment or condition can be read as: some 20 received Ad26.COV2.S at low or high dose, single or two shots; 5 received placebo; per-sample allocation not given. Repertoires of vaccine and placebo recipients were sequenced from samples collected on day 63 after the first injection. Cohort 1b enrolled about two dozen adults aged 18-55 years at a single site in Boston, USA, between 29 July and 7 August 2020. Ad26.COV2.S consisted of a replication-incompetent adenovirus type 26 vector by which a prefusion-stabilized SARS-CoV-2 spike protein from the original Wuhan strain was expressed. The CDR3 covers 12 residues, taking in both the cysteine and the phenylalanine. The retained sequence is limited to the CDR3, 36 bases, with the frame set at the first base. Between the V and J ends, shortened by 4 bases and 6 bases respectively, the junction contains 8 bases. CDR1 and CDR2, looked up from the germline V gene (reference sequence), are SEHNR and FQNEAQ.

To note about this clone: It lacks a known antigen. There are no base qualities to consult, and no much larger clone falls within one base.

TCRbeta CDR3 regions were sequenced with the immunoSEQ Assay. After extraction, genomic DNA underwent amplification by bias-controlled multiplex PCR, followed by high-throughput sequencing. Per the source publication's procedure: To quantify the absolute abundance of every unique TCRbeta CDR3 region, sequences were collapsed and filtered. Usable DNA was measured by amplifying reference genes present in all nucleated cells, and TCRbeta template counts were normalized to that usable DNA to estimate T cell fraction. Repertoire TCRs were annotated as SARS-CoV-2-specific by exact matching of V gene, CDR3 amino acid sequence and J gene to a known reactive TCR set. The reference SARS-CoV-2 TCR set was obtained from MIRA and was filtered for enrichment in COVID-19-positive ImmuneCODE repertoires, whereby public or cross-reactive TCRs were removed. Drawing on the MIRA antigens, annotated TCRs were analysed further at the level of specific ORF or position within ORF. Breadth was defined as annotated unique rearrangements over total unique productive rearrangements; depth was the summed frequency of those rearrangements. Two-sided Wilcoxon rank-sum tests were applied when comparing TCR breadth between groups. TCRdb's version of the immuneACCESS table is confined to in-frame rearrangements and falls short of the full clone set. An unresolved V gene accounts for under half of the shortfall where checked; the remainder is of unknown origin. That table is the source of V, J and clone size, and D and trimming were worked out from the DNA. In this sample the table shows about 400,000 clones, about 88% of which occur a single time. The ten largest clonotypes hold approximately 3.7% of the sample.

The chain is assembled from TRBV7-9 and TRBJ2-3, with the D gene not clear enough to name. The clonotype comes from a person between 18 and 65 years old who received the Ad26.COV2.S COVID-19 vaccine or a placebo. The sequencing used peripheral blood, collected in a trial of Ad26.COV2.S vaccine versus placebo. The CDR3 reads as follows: CASSWERDTQYF. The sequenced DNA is TGTGCCAGCAGCTGGGAAAGGGATACGCAGTATTTT. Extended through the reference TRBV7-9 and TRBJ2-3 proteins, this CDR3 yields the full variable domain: DTGVSQNPRHKITKRGQNVTFRCDPISEHNRLYWYRQTLGQGPEFLTYFQNEAQLEKSRLLSDRFSAERPKGSFSTLEIQRTEQGDSAMYLCASSWERDTQYFGPGTRLTVL.